This T cell receptor (beta chain) comes out of a study of blood T cell repertoires in COVID-19. For the study at large: The samples span acute and convalescent COVID-19 from the United States, Italy and Spain. T cells, B-cell-depleted T cells, or PBMCs supplied cDNA or gDNA.

This clone is a singleton in its sample. The method was immunoSEQ multiplex PCR; TCRdb's version includes in-frame clones alone and lacks a portion of them. The sample shows under 300,000 clones, around 90% of them seen only once. Germline CDR1 reads SGHTA; CDR2 reads FQGNSA. This CDR3 region has 14 residues. V was pared by 5 bases and J by 6 bases, with 6 bases of the junction left unmatched. Cohort allocation depended upon clinical history that participants reported. Contact with a PCR-confirmed or clinician-diagnosed COVID-19 case occurred within 2 weeks of entry. This chain uses TRBV7-2 with TRBJ2-2, with 7 bases identical to TRBD1. The source is a middle-aged woman who had been exposed to COVID-19. Source material: PBMCs or T cells enriched from blood (not recorded which). The CDR3 region has the DNA TGTGCCAGCAGCCCGACAGGGTTTTCCGGGGAGCTGTTTTTT. Translation gives CASSPTGFSGELFF.